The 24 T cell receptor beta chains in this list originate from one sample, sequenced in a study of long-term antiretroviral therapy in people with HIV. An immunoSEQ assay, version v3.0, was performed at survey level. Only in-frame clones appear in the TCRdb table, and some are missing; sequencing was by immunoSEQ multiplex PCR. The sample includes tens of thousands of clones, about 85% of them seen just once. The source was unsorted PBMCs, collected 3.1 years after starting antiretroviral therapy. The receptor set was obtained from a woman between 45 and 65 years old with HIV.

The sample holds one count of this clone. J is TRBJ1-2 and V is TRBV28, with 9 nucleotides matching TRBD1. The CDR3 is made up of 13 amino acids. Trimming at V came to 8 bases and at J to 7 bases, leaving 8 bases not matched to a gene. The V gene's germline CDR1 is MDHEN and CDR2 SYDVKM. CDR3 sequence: CASETGQGTGYTF. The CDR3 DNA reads TGTGCCAGCGAAACCGGACAGGGGACTGGCTACACCTTC.

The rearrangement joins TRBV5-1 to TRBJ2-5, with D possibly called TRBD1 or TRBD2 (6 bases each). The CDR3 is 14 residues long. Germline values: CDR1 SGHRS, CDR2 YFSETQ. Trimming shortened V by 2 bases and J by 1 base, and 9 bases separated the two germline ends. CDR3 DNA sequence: TGCGCCAGCAGCTTACGGGGGCCCCAAGAGACCCAGTACTTC. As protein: CASSLRGPQETQYF.

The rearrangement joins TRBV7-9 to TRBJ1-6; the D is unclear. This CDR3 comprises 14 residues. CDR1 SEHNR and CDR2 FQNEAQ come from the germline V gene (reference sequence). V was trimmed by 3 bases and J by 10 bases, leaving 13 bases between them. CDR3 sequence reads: CASSFTGDVSPLHF. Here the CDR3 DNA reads TGTGCCAGCAGCTTTACCGGGGATGTCTCACCCCTCCACTTT.

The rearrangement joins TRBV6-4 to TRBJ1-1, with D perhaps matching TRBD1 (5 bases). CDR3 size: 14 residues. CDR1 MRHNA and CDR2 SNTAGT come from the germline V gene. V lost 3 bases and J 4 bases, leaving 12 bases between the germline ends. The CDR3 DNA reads TGTGCCAGCAGTGAACTCGGGGCCGGCACTGAAGCTTTCTTT. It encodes CASSELGAGTEAFF.

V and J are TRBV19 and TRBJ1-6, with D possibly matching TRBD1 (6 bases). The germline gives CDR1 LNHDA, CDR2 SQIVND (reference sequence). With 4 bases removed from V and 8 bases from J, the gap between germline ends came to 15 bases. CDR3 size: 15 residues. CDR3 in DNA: TGTGCCAGTAGTACCACCCGGAGGGGGGATTCACCCCTCCACTTT. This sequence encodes CASSTTRRGDSPLHF.

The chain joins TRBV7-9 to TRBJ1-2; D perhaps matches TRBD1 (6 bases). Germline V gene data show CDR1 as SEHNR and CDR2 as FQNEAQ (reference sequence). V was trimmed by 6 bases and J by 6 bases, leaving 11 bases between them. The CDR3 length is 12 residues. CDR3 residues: CASRSTGDGYTF. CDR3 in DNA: TGTGCCAGCAGGTCGACAGGTGATGGCTACACCTTC.

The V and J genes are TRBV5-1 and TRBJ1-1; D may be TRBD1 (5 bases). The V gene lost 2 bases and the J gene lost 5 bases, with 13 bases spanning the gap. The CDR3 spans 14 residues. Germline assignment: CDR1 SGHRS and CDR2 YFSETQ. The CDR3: CASSFQGGLTEAFF. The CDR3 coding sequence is TGCGCCAGCAGCTTCCAGGGAGGGTTGACTGAAGCTTTCTTT.

The CDR3 coding sequence is TGTGCCAGCAGTTTTAGCAGCGGACAGGGGCCGCGCCAGGCCAACTATGGCTACACCTTC. Its translation is CASSFSSGQGPRQANYGYTF. This sequence joins TRBV27 and TRBJ1-2; TRBD1 aligns across 9 bases. V dropped 3 bases and J dropped 2; count of bases not matched to a gene: 19. In germline, CDR1 is MNHEY, CDR2 SMNVEV (reference sequence). This CDR3 region has 20 residues.

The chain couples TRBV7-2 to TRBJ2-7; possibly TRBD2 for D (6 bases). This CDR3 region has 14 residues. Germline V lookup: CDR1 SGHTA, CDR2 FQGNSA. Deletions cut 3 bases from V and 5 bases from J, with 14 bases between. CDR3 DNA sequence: TGTGCCAGCAGCTTGTGGACTACCTCGAACGAGCAGTACTTC. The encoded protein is CASSLWTTSNEQYF.

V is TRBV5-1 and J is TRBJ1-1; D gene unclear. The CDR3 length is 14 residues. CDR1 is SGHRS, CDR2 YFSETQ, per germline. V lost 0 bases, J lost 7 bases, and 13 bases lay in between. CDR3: CASSLADLGSEAFF. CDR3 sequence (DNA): TGCGCCAGCAGCTTGGCTGACCTTGGGAGTGAAGCTTTCTTT.

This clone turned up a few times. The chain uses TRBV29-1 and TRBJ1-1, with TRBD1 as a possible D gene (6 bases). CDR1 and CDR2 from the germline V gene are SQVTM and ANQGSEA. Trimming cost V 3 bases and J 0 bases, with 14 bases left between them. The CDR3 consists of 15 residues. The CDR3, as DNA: TGCAGCGTTGATACCGACAGGCCCATGAACACTGAAGCTTTCTTT. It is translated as CSVDTDRPMNTEAFF. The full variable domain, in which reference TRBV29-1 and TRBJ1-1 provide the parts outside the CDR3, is SAVISQKPSRDICQRGTSLTIQCQVDSQVTMMFWYRQQPGQSLTLIATANQGSEATYESGFVIDKFPISRPNLTFSTLTVSNMSPEDSSIYLCSVDTDRPMNTEAFFGQGTRLTVV.

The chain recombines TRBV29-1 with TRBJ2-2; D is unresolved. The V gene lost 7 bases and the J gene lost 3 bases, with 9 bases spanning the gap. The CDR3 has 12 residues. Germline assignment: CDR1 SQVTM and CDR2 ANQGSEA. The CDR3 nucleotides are TGCAGCGCCCAAGGAGACACCGGGGAGCTGTTTTTT. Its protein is CSAQGDTGELFF.

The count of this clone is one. CDR3 region: CSVLTSFNEQFF. DNA for the CDR3: TGCAGCGTTTTGACTAGCTTCAATGAGCAGTTCTTC. The rearrangement links TRBV29-1 to TRBJ2-1; TRBD2 matches at 7 bases. The germline V gene has CDR1 SQVTM and CDR2 ANQGSEA. V was pared by 5 bases and J by 6 bases, with 4 bases of the junction left unmatched. This CDR3 has 12 amino acids.

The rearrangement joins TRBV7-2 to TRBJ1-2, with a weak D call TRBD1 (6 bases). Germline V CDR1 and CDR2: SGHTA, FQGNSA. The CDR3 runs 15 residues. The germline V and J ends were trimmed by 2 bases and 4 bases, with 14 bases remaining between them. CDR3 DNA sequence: TGTGCCAGCAGCTTAATACAGGGAGAACCCTATGGCTACACCTTC. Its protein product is CASSLIQGEPYGYTF.

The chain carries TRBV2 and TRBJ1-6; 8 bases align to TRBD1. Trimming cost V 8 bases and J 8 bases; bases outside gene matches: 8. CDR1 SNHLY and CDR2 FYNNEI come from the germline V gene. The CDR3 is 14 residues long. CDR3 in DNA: TGTGCCAGCGGACCGCAGGGGGCGGATTCACCCCTCCACTTT. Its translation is CASGPQGADSPLHF.

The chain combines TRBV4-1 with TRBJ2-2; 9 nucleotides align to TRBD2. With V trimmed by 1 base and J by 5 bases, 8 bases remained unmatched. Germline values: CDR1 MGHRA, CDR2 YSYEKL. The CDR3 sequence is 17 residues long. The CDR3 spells CASSQAQRGAGTGELFF. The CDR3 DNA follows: TGCGCCAGCAGCCAAGCCCAGCGGGGGGCGGGAACCGGGGAGCTGTTTTTT.

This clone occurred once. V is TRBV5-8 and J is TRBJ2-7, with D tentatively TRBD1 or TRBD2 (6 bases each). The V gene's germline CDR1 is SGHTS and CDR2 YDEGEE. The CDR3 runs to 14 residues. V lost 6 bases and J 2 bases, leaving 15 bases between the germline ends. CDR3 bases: TGTGCCAGCACCTTTTCCGGGGGCCCCTACGAGCAGTACTTC. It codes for CASTFSGGPYEQYF.

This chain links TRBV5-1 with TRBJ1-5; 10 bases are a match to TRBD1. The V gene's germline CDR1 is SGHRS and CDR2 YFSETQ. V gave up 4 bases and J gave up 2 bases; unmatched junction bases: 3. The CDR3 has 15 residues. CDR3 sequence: CASSPGTGGNQPQHF. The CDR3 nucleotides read TGCGCCAGCAGCCCAGGGACAGGGGGCAATCAGCCCCAGCATTTT. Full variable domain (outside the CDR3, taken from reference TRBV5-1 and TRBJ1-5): KAGVTQTPRYLIKTRGQQVTLSCSPISGHRSVSWYQQTPGQGLQFLFEYFSETQRNKGNFPGRFSGRQFSNSRSEMNVSTLELGDSALYLCASSPGTGGNQPQHFGDGTRLSIL.

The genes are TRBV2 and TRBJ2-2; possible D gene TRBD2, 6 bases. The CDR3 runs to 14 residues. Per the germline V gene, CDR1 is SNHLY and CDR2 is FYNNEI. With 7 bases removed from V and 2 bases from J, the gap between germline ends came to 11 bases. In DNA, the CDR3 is TGTGCCAGCAAGGCGGGGATAAACACCGGGGAGCTGTTTTTT. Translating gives CASKAGINTGELFF.

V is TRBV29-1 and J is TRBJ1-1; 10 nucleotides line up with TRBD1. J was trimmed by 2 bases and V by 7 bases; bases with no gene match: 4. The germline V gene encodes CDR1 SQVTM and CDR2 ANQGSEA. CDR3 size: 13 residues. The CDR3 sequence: CSGATGGNTEAFF. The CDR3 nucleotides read TGCAGCGGCGCGACAGGGGGCAACACTGAAGCTTTCTTT. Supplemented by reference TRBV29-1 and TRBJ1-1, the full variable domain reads SAVISQKPSRDICQRGTSLTIQCQVDSQVTMMFWYRQQPGQSLTLIATANQGSEATYESGFVIDKFPISRPNLTFSTLTVSNMSPEDSSIYLCSGATGGNTEAFFGQGTRLTVV.

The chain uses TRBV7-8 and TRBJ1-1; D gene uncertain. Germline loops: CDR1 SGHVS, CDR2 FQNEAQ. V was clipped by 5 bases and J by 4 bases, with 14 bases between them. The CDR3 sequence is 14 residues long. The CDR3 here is CASSVSGLSTEAFF. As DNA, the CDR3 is TGTGCCAGCAGCGTATCCGGGCTAAGCACTGAAGCTTTCTTT.

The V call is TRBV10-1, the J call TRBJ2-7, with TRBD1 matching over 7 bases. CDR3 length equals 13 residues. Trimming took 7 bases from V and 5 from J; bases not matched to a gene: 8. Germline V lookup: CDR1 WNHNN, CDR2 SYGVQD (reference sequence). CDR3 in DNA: TGCGCCAGCACTAATCACAGGGGCCACGAGCAGTACTTC. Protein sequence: CASTNHRGHEQYF.

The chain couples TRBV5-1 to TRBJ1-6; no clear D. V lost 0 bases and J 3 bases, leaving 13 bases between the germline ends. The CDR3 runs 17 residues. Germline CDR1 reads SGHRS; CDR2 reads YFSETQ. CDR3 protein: CASSLAGTGVYNSPLHF. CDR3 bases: TGCGCCAGCAGCTTGGCCGGTACGGGCGTCTATAATTCACCCCTCCACTTT.

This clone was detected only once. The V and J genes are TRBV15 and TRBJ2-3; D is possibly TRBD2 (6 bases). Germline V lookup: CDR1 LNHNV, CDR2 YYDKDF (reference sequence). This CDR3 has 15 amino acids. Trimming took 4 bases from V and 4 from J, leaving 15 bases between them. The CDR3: CATSIGGSDADTQYF. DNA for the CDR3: TGTGCCACCAGCATCGGGGGAAGTGATGCAGATACGCAGTATTTT.